This is a list of T cell receptor beta chains from one sample in a study of regulatory and conventional T cells in RAG deficiency. The repertoire was sequenced with immunoSEQ multiplex PCR; TCRdb's copy has only in-frame clones and lacks some. The table records 29,000 or so clones, 90% to 95% of them present only once. These data were also filed under a second study, of regulatory T cells.

The source material was CD25- CD4+ T cells sorted from blood. The receptor source for this set is a human donor in good health. CDR3s include the opening cysteine and the closing phenylalanine or tryptophan. The D gene is left open where the match is weak. The size field is filled for only some rows; it gives once, few, many or a size class.

v_gene	abundance	j_gene	d_gene	CDR3aa	CDR3nt
TRBV5-1	-	TRBJ1-2	TRBD1	CASSLPGQGNFNYGYTF	TGCGCCAGCAGCTTACCGGGACAGGGGAATTTCAACTATGGCTACACCTTC
TRBV5-1	-	TRBJ2-3	TRBD2	CASSPLAGPTDTQYF	TGCGCCAGCAGCCCCCTAGCGGGTCCCACAGATACGCAGTATTTT
TRBV6-6	few	TRBJ2-7	-	CASSPDRAYEQYF	TGTGCCAGCAGCCCCGACAGAGCCTACGAGCAGTACTTC
TRBV6-5	-	TRBJ1-5	-	CASSQGGGNQPQHF	TGTGCCAGCAGCCAAGGGGGGGGCAATCAGCCCCAGCATTTT
TRBV6-5	-	TRBJ2-7	TRBD1	CASRPRGQGAHEQYF	TGTGCCAGCAGACCGCGGGGACAGGGGGCCCACGAGCAGTACTTC
TRBV15	-	TRBJ1-1	TRBD1	CATSRDRGPPVEAFF	TGTGCCACCAGCAGAGACAGGGGGCCCCCGGTGGAAGCTTTCTTT
TRBV5-4	-	TRBJ2-3	TRBD2	CASTLRTSGPTDTQYF	TGTGCCAGCACCCTGCGGACTAGCGGCCCCACAGATACGCAGTATTTT
TRBV6-1	once	TRBJ1-5	TRBD1	CASSAGTGFQPQHF	TGTGCCAGCAGTGCCGGGACAGGGTTTCAGCCCCAGCATTTT
TRBV19	-	TRBJ2-7	-	CASRPRSAEGVGSSYEQYF	TGTGCCAGTAGACCCCGTTCGGCCGAAGGAGTGGGGAGCTCCTACGAGCAGTACTTC
TRBV4-1	-	TRBJ1-1	-	CASSQAGRGGTEAFF	TGCGCCAGCAGCCAAGCGGGAAGGGGGGGCACTGAAGCTTTCTTT
TRBV19	once	TRBJ2-1	TRBD2	CASSMLAGGEREQFF	TGTGCCAGTAGTATGCTGGCGGGGGGGGAAAGGGAGCAGTTCTTC
TRBV5-1	-	TRBJ2-1	TRBD2	CASSGQTSGGYNEQFF	TGCGCCAGCAGCGGTCAGACTAGCGGGGGTTACAATGAGCAGTTCTTC
TRBV28	-	TRBJ2-2	TRBD1	CATTAGTDPTGELFF	TGTGCCACCACAGCCGGGACAGACCCCACCGGGGAGCTGTTTTTT
TRBV7-8	-	TRBJ1-2	-	CASSLGAGIPANYGYTF	TGTGCCAGCAGCTTAGGCGCAGGGATCCCTGCTAACTATGGCTACACCTTC
TRBV19	-	TRBJ1-2	-	CASSTSGHPRDGYTF	TGTGCCAGTAGTACATCAGGACACCCCCGGGATGGCTACACCTTC
TRBV29-1	-	TRBJ1-6	-	CGTRDNHNSPLHF	TGCGGGACGAGGGACAACCATAATTCCCCCCTCCACTTT
TRBV6-1	-	TRBJ1-5	-	CASSGLWGGINQPQHF	TGTGCCAGCAGTGGTCTCTGGGGGGGGATCAATCAGCCCCAGCATTTT
TRBV5-6	-	TRBJ2-1	TRBD2	CASSFQLAGYNEQFF	TGTGCCAGCAGCTTCCAACTAGCGGGGTACAATGAGCAGTTCTTC
TRBV25-1	once	TRBJ1-1	TRBD1	CASTPRGTVNTEAFF	TGTGCCAGCACGCCCAGGGGGACAGTGAACACTGAAGCTTTCTTT
TRBV10-2	-	TRBJ2-3	-	CASSEVVGDTQYF	TGCGCCAGCAGTGAGGTCGTGGGAGACACGCAGTATTTT
TRBV27	-	TRBJ2-1	TRBD2	CASSLLAGGGNEQFF	TGTGCCAGCAGTCTCCTAGCGGGGGGGGGAAATGAGCAGTTCTTC
TRBV11-2	-	TRBJ1-4	-	CASSSLTGEKLFF	TGTGCCAGCAGCTCTTTGACGGGTGAAAAACTGTTTTTT
TRBV19	-	TRBJ2-3	TRBD1	CASSRDRADTQYF	TGTGCCAGTAGTCGAGACAGGGCGGATACGCAGTATTTT
TRBV6-5	-	TRBJ1-5	-	CASSYRQEDQPQHF	TGTGCCAGCAGTTACCGGCAGGAAGATCAGCCCCAGCATTTT
TRBV6-6	-	TRBJ2-2	-	CATTRGTGELFF	TGTGCCACCACCAGAGGCACCGGGGAGCTGTTTTTT
TRBV6-1	-	TRBJ1-1	-	CASPGLNTEAFF	TGTGCCAGCCCGGGTCTGAACACTGAAGCTTTCTTT
TRBV5-1	-	TRBJ1-5	TRBD1	CASSWTGRGNQPQHF	TGCGCCAGCAGCTGGACAGGGAGGGGCAATCAGCCCCAGCATTTT
TRBV27	once	TRBJ1-2	-	CASSFGPNYGYTF	TGTGCCAGCAGTTTTGGGCCTAACTATGGCTACACCTTC